The clone carrying this T cell receptor (beta chain) showed up just a few times. Its antigen remains unidentified. In germline, CDR1 is SGHRS, CDR2 YFSETQ. Deletions cut 5 bases from V and 4 bases from J, with 15 bases between. CDR3 length: 14 amino acids. The data are from a study of Graves' ophthalmopathy and Graves' hyperthyroidism. Points from the study as a whole: Ophthalmopathy versus stable hyperthyroidism: 13-signature model gave 87.88% sensitivity, 75% to 83% specificity. Blood shared most expanded thyroid clonotypes above 0.001 frequency.

TCR beta CDR3 regions were amplified from RNA transcripts. First-round RT-PCR with HTBI primers preceded a second-round multiplex PCR. One entry per CDR3 protein results from TCRdb running MiXCR on the multiplex PCR reads. The repertoire consists of approximately 380,000 distinct CDR3 sequences, with roughly 20% occurring once and the leading ten covering 3%. Participants with hyperthyroidism, aged 18 to 65, were newly diagnosed with under 2 months' duration. The genes are TRBV5-1 and TRBJ2-5, with no clear D. The specimen sequenced was peripheral blood. The clonotype originates from a woman between 18 and 29 years old with stable Graves' hyperthyroidism. The CDR3 region has the DNA TGCGCCAGCAGGACACTCCCGAACGGAGAGACCCAGTACTTC. This encodes CASRTLPNGETQYF.